This T cell receptor (beta chain) was captured in a study of glioma-infiltrating T cells. This clonotype has just a few counts. What it binds is not known. The iRepertoire nested amplicon-rescue multiplex PCR amplified TCR alpha and beta CDR3s from RNA. One-step reverse transcription and amplification started from approximately 100-400 ng of tissue mRNA or PBMC total RNA. In TCRdb, the multiplex PCR reads were re-called with MiXCR into one record per CDR3 protein. The table lists 100,000 to 150,000 distinct CDR3 sequences, more than 20% of them singletons, with about a quarter in the top ten. The V gene's germline CDR1 is SGHRS and CDR2 YFSETQ. This CDR3 region has 13 residues. J gave up 5 bases and V 3 bases, and 3 bases lay outside the gene matches. Study conclusions and caveats: Non-neoplastic patients had below-expected tissue-blood divergence, while all gliomas exceeded expectation.

The rearrangement joins TRBV5-1 to TRBJ2-5; 8 nucleotides agree with TRBD1. The sequencing input was glioma tissue, nonneoplastic brain tissue, or PBMCs (not recorded which). The origin of this receptor is a human donor with low-grade glioma or glioblastoma, undergoing nonglioma brain surgery, or in good health (not recorded which). The DNA of the CDR3 is TGCGCCAGCAGCTCGGGACAGGTGGAGACCCAGTACTTC. Translating it yields CASSSGQVETQYF.